The rows below give T cell receptor beta chains drawn from one sample of a study of blood T cell repertoires in COVID-19. Method: immunoSEQ multiplex PCR; TCRdb's copy keeps in-frame clones and lacks some. The profile shows 40,000 to 50,000 clones, roughly 89% of them singletons. The sample was peripheral blood. The origin of the receptors is a middle-aged man with active COVID-19. CDR3s include the opening cysteine and the closing phenylalanine or tryptophan. Fields, in order: clone size, D gene, V gene, J gene, CDR3 protein, CDR3 DNA. D genes are given only for firm matches. Expanded clones are given a class, and other clones once, few, many or no size at all.

.	.	TRBV24-1	TRBJ2-1	CATSAYNEQFF	TGTGCCACCAGCGCCTACAATGAGCAGTTCTTC
few	TRBD1	TRBV6-5	TRBJ1-5	CASRQGADQPQHF	TGTGCCAGCAGGCAGGGGGCTGATCAGCCCCAGCATTTT
.	TRBD2	TRBV28	TRBJ2-7	CASSTAVAGEYEQYF	TGTGCCAGCAGTACCGCGGTAGCGGGAGAGTACGAGCAGTACTTC
.	.	TRBV15	TRBJ2-3	CATSRDRVWTVSTDTQYF	TGTGCCACCAGCAGAGATAGGGTGTGGACAGTCAGCACAGATACGCAGTATTTT
.	TRBD1	TRBV3-1/TRBV3-2	TRBJ1-1	CASSRADRGLAFF	TGTGCCAGCAGCCGAGCAGACAGGGGGCTTGCTTTCTTT
.	TRBD1	TRBV18	TRBJ1-5	CASSPAGQGNQPQHF	TGTGCCAGCTCTCCTGCGGGACAGGGCAATCAGCCCCAGCATTTT
once	.	TRBV7-3	TRBJ2-2	CASSLMGLTNTGELFF	TGTGCCAGCAGCTTAATGGGACTGACAAACACCGGGGAGCTGTTTTTT
.	.	TRBV10-3	TRBJ1-3	CAIRGGEGKPSGNTIYF	TGTGCCATCAGAGGCGGGGAGGGTAAACCCTCTGGAAACACCATATATTTT
.	.	TRBV10-3	TRBJ1-5	CAISELLDTSNQPQHF	TGTGCCATCAGTGAACTCTTGGACACCTCCAATCAGCCCCAGCATTTT
.	TRBD1	TRBV6-5	TRBJ2-5	CASSPGDRAGETQYF	TGTGCCAGCAGCCCCGGGGACAGGGCGGGGGAGACCCAGTACTTC
.	TRBD2	TRBV9	TRBJ2-3	CASSVGTSGTSTDTQYF	TGTGCCAGCAGCGTAGGGACTAGCGGGACTAGCACAGATACGCAGTATTTT
.	.	TRBV28	TRBJ2-5	CASSHQRDRQETRYF	TGTGCCAGCAGCCATCAGCGTGACAGACAAGAGACCCGGTACTTC
.	TRBD1	TRBV4-1	TRBJ2-7	CASSQGGGPYEQYF	TGCGCCAGCAGCCAAGGAGGGGGCCCATACGAGCAGTACTTC
.	TRBD2	TRBV6-6	TRBJ2-7	CASSYFTSGRREQYF	TGTGCCAGCAGTTACTTCACTAGCGGGAGAAGGGAGCAGTACTTC
.	TRBD1	TRBV18	TRBJ2-1	CASLTGGTGVYNEQFF	TGTGCCAGCCTAACTGGGGGGACAGGGGTCTACAATGAGCAGTTCTTC
.	TRBD2	TRBV6-5	TRBJ2-3	CASSRLAGGTDTQYF	TGTGCCAGCAGTCGACTAGCGGGTGGCACAGATACGCAGTATTTT
.	.	TRBV7-3	TRBJ1-3	CASSLGTPSSGNTIYF	TGTGCCAGCAGCTTAGGGACACCGAGCTCTGGAAACACCATATATTTT
.	.	TRBV28	TRBJ1-5	CASSPRVDQPQHF	TGTGCCAGCAGTCCCAGGGTGGACCAGCCCCAGCATTTT
.	TRBD1	TRBV28	TRBJ2-7	CASATGGPPYEQYF	TGTGCCAGCGCTACAGGGGGCCCCCCCTACGAGCAGTACTTC
.	TRBD2	TRBV5-1	TRBJ2-1	CASSLLAGGSNEQFF	TGCGCCAGCAGCTTACTAGCGGGAGGGTCCAATGAGCAGTTCTTC
.	.	TRBV4-1	TRBJ1-6	CASSQGTEFSYNSPLHF	TGCGCCAGCAGCCAAGGGACTGAGTTCTCCTATAATTCACCCCTCCACTTT
.	TRBD1	TRBV19	TRBJ1-4	CASSTRIRDRGYNEKLFF	TGTGCCAGTAGTACAAGGATTCGGGACAGAGGTTATAATGAAAAACTGTTTTTT
.	TRBD1	TRBV25-1	TRBJ2-2	CASSETWDRGSGELFF	TGTGCCAGCAGTGAAACCTGGGACAGGGGTAGCGGGGAGCTGTTTTTT
.	.	TRBV5-1	TRBJ2-5	CASRVSQGIQETQYF	TGCGCCAGCAGAGTTTCCCAGGGCATCCAAGAGACCCAGTACTTC
.	TRBD1	TRBV18	TRBJ1-2	CASSPGQGASGGYTF	TGTGCCAGCTCACCCGGCCAGGGGGCATCCGGTGGCTACACCTTC
.	.	TRBV5-4	TRBJ1-3	CASSNGIRASNRNTIYF	TGTGCCAGCAGCAACGGGATACGCGCCTCAAATCGAAACACCATATATTTT
.	TRBD2	TRBV13	TRBJ2-3	CASSPPGLEGTDTQYF	TGTGCCAGCAGCCCCCCCGGACTAGAAGGCACAGATACGCAGTATTTT
once	.	TRBV4-1	TRBJ2-6	CASSQPAGAVGANVLTF	TGCGCCAGCAGCCAGCCTGCAGGGGCTGTTGGGGCCAACGTCCTGACTTTC
.	TRBD1	TRBV28	TRBJ2-7	CASSLGTGVYEQYF	TGTGCCAGCAGTTTAGGGACAGGGGTTTACGAGCAGTACTTC